This is a list of T cell receptor beta chains from one sample in a study of blood T cell repertoires in COVID-19. Method: immunoSEQ multiplex PCR; TCRdb's copy keeps in-frame clones and lacks some. This sample has under 300,000 clones, with 88% found just once. Sequences were obtained from peripheral blood. Every receptor here comes from a woman aged 25 to 39 with acute or convalescent COVID-19. The CDR3 runs from the conserved cysteine through the conserved F or W. A D gene is named only where the DNA matches it firmly. Expanded clones are given a class, and other clones once, few, many or no size at all.

d_call	v_call	j_call	clone_size	cdr3_nt	cdr3_aa
TRBD2	TRBV11-2	TRBJ2-3	few	TGTGCCAGCAGCCTATCTAGCGGGAGCACAGATACGCAGTATTTT	CASSLSSGSTDTQYF
.	TRBV29-1	TRBJ2-7	.	TGCAGCGCTGACGTTGGGGACTTCGAGCAGTACTTC	CSADVGDFEQYF
TRBD1	TRBV7-9	TRBJ2-3	.	TGTGCCAGCAGCCCCAGGACAGGGGTGGAAACAGATACGCAGTATTTT	CASSPRTGVETDTQYF
.	TRBV19	TRBJ1-1	.	TGTGCCAGTAGTTTATACAGGAGGAACACTGAAGCTTTCTTT	CASSLYRRNTEAFF
TRBD1	TRBV30	TRBJ2-3	.	TGTGCCTGGATGGGATTGGGGACAGGGTCGCCAAATACGCAGTATTTT	CAWMGLGTGSPNTQYF
TRBD2	TRBV6-6	TRBJ2-7	.	TGTGCCAGCAGCTCCCGCCCGGGACTACCCGCTTCCTCCTCCTACGAGCAGTACTTC	CASSSRPGLPASSSYEQYF
.	TRBV3-1/TRBV3-2	TRBJ2-3	.	TGTGCCGCCCAGGATCCAGATACGCAGTATTTT	CAAQDPDTQYF
TRBD2	TRBV6-6	TRBJ2-6	.	TGTGCCAGCAGTCTCACCCCCCGACTAGCGGGGGGCTCTGGGGCCAACGTCCTGACTTTC	CASSLTPRLAGGSGANVLTF
.	TRBV27	TRBJ1-5	.	TGTGCCAGCAGTTCCAACAGACAGCCCCAGCATTTT	CASSSNRQPQHF
TRBD2	TRBV18	TRBJ2-3	.	TGTGCCAGCTCACCACAGACTAGCGACAAGGAAGCAGATACGCAGTATTTT	CASSPQTSDKEADTQYF
.	TRBV9	TRBJ2-2	.	TGTGCCAGCAGCGTAGCAACGGGAGATGTCACCGGGGAGCTGTTTTTT	CASSVATGDVTGELFF
.	TRBV9	TRBJ1-2	.	TGTGCCAGCAGCGTCTCTGGTGGGGGGGAATATGGCTACACCTTC	CASSVSGGGEYGYTF
TRBD1	TRBV15	TRBJ2-1	.	TGTGCCACCACGGGACAGGGTATTGAGCAGTTCTTC	CATTGQGIEQFF
TRBD1	TRBV19	TRBJ2-1	.	TGTGCCAGTAGTTCACCAGGGGGACGGAAAAACAATGAGCAGTTCTTC	CASSSPGGRKNNEQFF
TRBD1	TRBV9	TRBJ1-1	.	TGTGCCAGCAGCGCCCCCCTCGGACAGGGTACGACTGAAGCTTTCTTT	CASSAPLGQGTTEAFF
TRBD1	TRBV5-8	TRBJ2-4	.	TGTGCCAGCAGCCTGGGACAGGGCTATGACATTCAGTACTTC	CASSLGQGYDIQYF
.	TRBV29-1	TRBJ2-7	.	TGCAGCGTTGGGGGTGGAGGAGCCTCCTACGAGCAGTACTTC	CSVGGGGASYEQYF
.	TRBV7-8	TRBJ1-1	.	TGTGCCAGCAGCGTAGGACAGCTGAACACTGAAGCTTTCTTT	CASSVGQLNTEAFF
TRBD2	TRBV27	TRBJ2-1	.	TGTGCCAGCAGTTTATATGGGACTAGCGGGAGACGATCCTACAATGAGCAGTTCTTC	CASSLYGTSGRRSYNEQFF
.	TRBV4-1	TRBJ1-5	.	TGCGCCAGCAGCCAAACCCTCGGACACCCGTCGAGCAATCAGCCCCAGCATTTT	CASSQTLGHPSSNQPQHF
.	TRBV7-8	TRBJ1-4	few	TGTGCCAGCAGCCCTAAGACACGTGCAACTAATGAAAAACTGTTTTTT	CASSPKTRATNEKLFF
TRBD2	TRBV25-1	TRBJ2-1	.	TGTGCCAGCAGTGATGGACTAGCGGGATACAATGAGCAGTTCTTC	CASSDGLAGYNEQFF
TRBD1	TRBV19	TRBJ1-4	.	TGTGCCAGTAGTTCGTACCCAAACAGGGGGACTAATGAAAAACTGTTTTTT	CASSSYPNRGTNEKLFF
TRBD1	TRBV5-1	TRBJ2-7	.	TGCGCCAGCAGCTTGGTTTGGACAGGGGCCTACGAGCAGTACTTC	CASSLVWTGAYEQYF
.	TRBV6-2/TRBV6-3	TRBJ2-5	.	TGTGCCAGCAGCCGCCCCTCTCGGGAGACCCAGTACTTC	CASSRPSRETQYF
TRBD2	TRBV7-3	TRBJ2-1	.	TGTGCCAGCAGCTTGCGGGGCGGGAGGGGCAGTGCAAATGAGCAGTTCTTC	CASSLRGGRGSANEQFF
TRBD2	TRBV6-5	TRBJ2-1	.	TGTGCCACCAAGGCGGGAGCGGCCTACAATGAGCAGTTCTTC	CATKAGAAYNEQFF
TRBD2	TRBV7-9	TRBJ2-7	once	TGTGCCAGCAGCTTGCTAGCGGACTACGAGCAGTACTTC	CASSLLADYEQYF
.	TRBV27	TRBJ1-1	.	TGTGCCAGCAGTTTAAGAAAACGGGGCACTGAAGCTTTCTTT	CASSLRKRGTEAFF
TRBD1	TRBV7-2	TRBJ2-5	.	TGTGCCAGCAGCCCACAGGGGGCGTCGAAAGAGACCCAGTACTTC	CASSPQGASKETQYF
TRBD2	TRBV19	TRBJ2-7	few	TGTGCCAGTAGCCCGACGGGGGGTGCCTACGAGCAGTACTTC	CASSPTGGAYEQYF
.	TRBV25-1	TRBJ2-7	.	TGTGCCAGCAGTGAGGGGGGTAGCTCCTACGAGCAGTACTTC	CASSEGGSSYEQYF
.	TRBV6-5	TRBJ1-1	.	TGTGCCAGCAGTTACTCTCACGGGTACACTGAAGCTTTCTTT	CASSYSHGYTEAFF
.	TRBV5-6	TRBJ2-7	once	TGTGCCAGCAGCTTGGGTGGACAGTACGAGCAGTACTTC	CASSLGGQYEQYF
.	TRBV7-3	TRBJ2-7	.	TGTGCCAGCAGCTTAGGACAGGGAGGGGAGCAGTACTTC	CASSLGQGGEQYF
TRBD2	TRBV10-3	TRBJ2-1	.	TGTGCCATCAGGCCCGGGACAATTTCGGCTAGCGGGGACAATGAGCAGTTCTTC	CAIRPGTISASGDNEQFF
.	TRBV9	TRBJ2-7	.	TGTGCCAGCAGCGGCGAAAGCACCTACGAGCAGTACTTC	CASSGESTYEQYF
.	TRBV13	TRBJ2-7	.	TGTGCCAGCAGCTGGACCCAGGGGGGTGAGCAGTACTTC	CASSWTQGGEQYF
.	TRBV5-1	TRBJ2-1	.	TGCGCCAGCAGCTTGGGTGCCGGGACTGGACCGAATGAGCAGTTCTTC	CASSLGAGTGPNEQFF
TRBD1	TRBV11-2	TRBJ2-7	.	TGTGCCAGCAGCTTAGGAGGGTTGGGACAGGGGTTGTACGAGCAGTACTTC	CASSLGGLGQGLYEQYF
TRBD2	TRBV7-3	TRBJ2-1	.	TGTGCCAGCAGCTCTCTAGCGGAGAATGAGCAGTTCTTC	CASSSLAENEQFF
.	TRBV7-3	TRBJ1-1	once	TGTGCCAGCAGCTTTGGGGCGAACACTGAAGCTTTCTTT	CASSFGANTEAFF
.	TRBV4-2	TRBJ2-2	.	TGTGCCAGCAGCCAAGAGGGTAGCGGGAACACCGGGGAGCTGTTTTTT	CASSQEGSGNTGELFF
TRBD1	TRBV6-1	TRBJ2-7	.	TGTGCCAGCAGTGAGGTAGGGACAGGAGGGAGCGAGCAGTACTTC	CASSEVGTGGSEQYF
.	TRBV10-3	TRBJ1-2	.	TGTGCCACCAGATACAGGGAAAACTATGGCTACACCTTC	CATRYRENYGYTF
.	TRBV7-6	TRBJ1-5	.	TGTGCCAGCAGCTTACATAGCAATCAGCCCCAGCATTTT	CASSLHSNQPQHF
TRBD2	TRBV9	TRBJ2-7	.	TGTGCCAGCAGCAGTAGCGGGAGTGTCTCCTACGAGCAGTACTTC	CASSSSGSVSYEQYF
.	TRBV5-1	TRBJ2-3	once	TGCGCCAGCAGCTTGTTGAGCGGGAGCACAGATACGCAGTATTTT	CASSLLSGSTDTQYF